A selection of T cell receptor beta chains follows, all from one sample in a study of beta chain features in type 1 diabetes. Here immunoSEQ multiplex PCR was the method, and the copy in TCRdb shows in-frame clones only, minus some. In the table there are about 620,000 clones, around 15% of which are singletons. The source material was naive CD4+ T cells from blood. The receptors were gathered from a man aged 18 to 35 in good health. Each CDR3 is given with its conserved first and last residue.

V gene: TRBV5-1
J gene: TRBJ2-7
CDR3 protein: CASSLGGSGSYEQYF

V gene: TRBV25-1
J gene: TRBJ2-7
CDR3 protein: CASSEYRGFLSYEQYF

V gene: TRBV5-4
J gene: TRBJ2-5
CDR3 protein: CASSLDSQETQYF

V gene: TRBV9
J gene: TRBJ2-7
CDR3 protein: CASSVAGRGYEQYF

V gene: TRBV27
J gene: TRBJ1-1
CDR3 protein: CASSLRLGNTEAFF

V gene: TRBV7-9
J gene: TRBJ2-5
CDR3 protein: CASSLSQDSLLQETQYF

V gene: TRBV11-2
J gene: TRBJ2-7
CDR3 protein: CASSLLVPPGDEQYF

V gene: TRBV11-2
J gene: TRBJ2-7
CDR3 protein: CASSNRGWAYEQYF

V gene: TRBV7-8
J gene: TRBJ2-7
CDR3 protein: CASSLGGGEQYF

V gene: TRBV6-4
J gene: TRBJ2-3
CDR3 protein: CASSAQGGRGPDTQYF

V gene: TRBV9
J gene: TRBJ1-2
CDR3 protein: CASSPRNLQGRDGYTF

V gene: TRBV5-4
J gene: TRBJ2-7
CDR3 protein: CASSLTGQGSYEQYF

V gene: TRBV4-3
J gene: TRBJ2-2
CDR3 protein: CASSQDSGPTGELFF

V gene: TRBV4-1
J gene: TRBJ1-4
CDR3 protein: CASSQVATTNEKLFF

V gene: TRBV12-5
J gene: TRBJ2-1
CDR3 protein: CASGLVMGKSSYNEQFF

V gene: TRBV30
J gene: TRBJ2-7
CDR3 protein: CAWSVLAGGPYEQYF

V gene: TRBV29-1
J gene: TRBJ1-1
CDR3 protein: CSVRQGAGTEAFF

V gene: TRBV6-1
J gene: TRBJ2-1
CDR3 protein: CASGAGDGYNEQFF

V gene: TRBV5-1
J gene: TRBJ2-7
CDR3 protein: CASSRSPGQGAQEQYF

V gene: TRBV10-3
J gene: TRBJ2-1
CDR3 protein: CAIGTSSYNEQFF

V gene: TRBV7-2
J gene: TRBJ2-4
CDR3 protein: CASSPDGYKNIQYF

V gene: TRBV7-3
J gene: TRBJ2-3
CDR3 protein: CASRPGTGTSLW

V gene: TRBV10-3
J gene: TRBJ1-2
CDR3 protein: CATTGTGGVYGYTF

V gene: TRBV19
J gene: TRBJ2-1
CDR3 protein: CASSIGASSYNEQFF

V gene: TRBV30
J gene: TRBJ1-2
CDR3 protein: CAWSYIGGNGYTF

V gene: TRBV29-1
J gene: TRBJ2-5
CDR3 protein: CSVESVGRGLAETQYF

V gene: TRBV10-3
J gene: TRBJ2-7
CDR3 protein: CAIRASGSPYEQYF

V gene: TRBV7-9
J gene: TRBJ2-3
CDR3 protein: CASNPPRASTDTQYF

V gene: TRBV7-2
J gene: TRBJ2-5
CDR3 protein: CASSPTGFRETQYF

V gene: TRBV7-9
J gene: TRBJ1-1
CDR3 protein: CASRLEGVPTEAFF

V gene: TRBV18
J gene: TRBJ1-1
CDR3 protein: CASSQQGRNTEAFF

V gene: TRBV4-2
J gene: TRBJ1-1
CDR3 protein: CASSPDRGRGTEAFF

V gene: TRBV18
J gene: TRBJ1-1
CDR3 protein: CASSPGQGRTEAFF

V gene: TRBV5-6
J gene: TRBJ2-1
CDR3 protein: CASSLLGSAYYNEQFF

V gene: TRBV7-2
J gene: TRBJ2-1
CDR3 protein: CASSPSGAQGSYNEQFF

V gene: TRBV20-1
J gene: TRBJ2-5
CDR3 protein: CSAVGLETQYF

V gene: TRBV18
J gene: TRBJ2-7
CDR3 protein: CASSPGTGPFYEQYF

V gene: TRBV19
J gene: TRBJ2-7
CDR3 protein: CASSVNHEQYF

V gene: TRBV18
J gene: TRBJ2-1
CDR3 protein: CASSPPRNEQFF

V gene: TRBV18
J gene: TRBJ2-7
CDR3 protein: CASSPERGAPSVEQYF

V gene: TRBV4-1
J gene: TRBJ2-1
CDR3 protein: CASSQGGGSTNEQFF

V gene: TRBV27
J gene: TRBJ2-5
CDR3 protein: CASSLLRGSGETQYF

V gene: TRBV10-2
J gene: TRBJ2-3
CDR3 protein: CATSSKGERDTDTQYF

V gene: TRBV29-1
J gene: TRBJ2-6
CDR3 protein: CSTLRTGANVLTF

V gene: TRBV19
J gene: TRBJ2-6
CDR3 protein: CASSTGAGANVLTF

V gene: TRBV5-4
J gene: TRBJ2-5
CDR3 protein: CASSLPIAGGQETQYF

V gene: TRBV7-2
J gene: TRBJ1-2
CDR3 protein: CASSLAGTGQGHGYTF

V gene: TRBV6-5
J gene: TRBJ2-2
CDR3 protein: CASRDRTGRTGELFF

V gene: TRBV6-6
J gene: TRBJ1-5
CDR3 protein: CASSYGRDQPQHF

V gene: TRBV6-5
J gene: TRBJ2-2
CDR3 protein: CASSYGASGRTGELFF